The clone carrying this TCR beta chain came up many times. TCRdb reanalysed the RT-PCR reads using MiXCR and keeps one entry per CDR3 protein. The data contain 160,000 or so distinct CDR3 sequences, approximately 25% of them seen just once; the ten biggest clones take up about 25%. This entry is derived from a study of patients and donors after allogeneic stem cell transplantation. Per the germline V gene, CDR1 is DFQATT and CDR2 is SNEGSKA (reference sequence). Deletions cut 3 bases from V and 3 bases from J, with 14 bases between. The CDR3 loop spans 14 amino acids. The chain combines TRBV20-1 with TRBJ1-1; TRBD1 is a possible D gene (6 bases). The TCR was taken from a human donor who was either an allogeneic HSCT recipient or a stem cell or donor lymphocyte infusion donor (not recorded which). It is not recorded whose cells these are; they may come from a transplant donor. The material sequenced was blood, either unsorted or a sorted T cell fraction (not recorded which). CDR3 sequence reads: CSARQGTTYTEAFF. CDR3 in DNA: TGCAGTGCTAGGCAGGGGACCACCTACACTGAAGCTTTCTTT.